The 13 T cell receptor beta chains below were found in one sample sequenced in a study of blood T cell repertoires in COVID-19 (dated by TCRdb to about 2020). Preparation of the library involved the immunoSEQ multiplex PCR assay. TCRdb retrieved this table from immuneACCESS and kept in-frame rearrangements only. Not all clones are present; in checked studies, unresolved V genes account for under half, and no reason is known for the remainder. Present in this sample are more than 350,000 clones, over 75% of which were seen just once. In total, the top ten clones hold about 1.4% of the sample. Source material: PBMCs or T cells enriched from blood (not recorded which). All receptors derive from a woman in her late teens or twenties who had been exposed to COVID-19.

The rearrangement joins TRBV27 to TRBJ1-1; no reliable D call. The germline V gene has CDR1 MNHEY and CDR2 SMNVEV (reference sequence). Trimming left V 0 bases short and J 0 bases short, with 5 bases between. CDR3 length: 14 amino acids. The CDR3 DNA follows: TGTGCCAGCAGTTTATCATTCGTGAACACTGAAGCTTTCTTT. It is translated as CASSLSFVNTEAFF.

The chain carries TRBV28 and TRBJ2-3; unclear D gene. There are 13 residues in the CDR3. Trimming stripped 2 bases from V and 5 bases from J, with 8 bases between. Germline V gives CDR1 MDHEN, CDR2 SYDVKM. The CDR3 protein is CASSLIAGDTQYF. CDR3 DNA: TGTGCCAGCAGTTTAATAGCCGGAGATACGCAGTATTTT.

The chain is built from TRBV7-2 and TRBJ2-1, with 14 bases fitting TRBD2. V was pared by 5 bases and J by 0 bases, with 6 bases of the junction left unmatched. The CDR3 runs to 18 residues. In germline, CDR1 is SGHTA, CDR2 FQGNSA. In nucleotides, the CDR3 is TGTGCCAGCAGCGCCCGACTAGCGGGAGGGAGCTCCTACAATGAGCAGTTCTTC. Translating it yields CASSARLAGGSSYNEQFF.

The V call is TRBV4-1, the J call TRBJ2-3, with 11 bases that match TRBD2. This CDR3 contains 14 residues. The germline V gene encodes CDR1 MGHRA and CDR2 YSYEKL. J lost 6 bases, V lost 5 bases, and 4 bases had no gene match. CDR3: CASSTSGGVDTQYF. In DNA, the CDR3 is TGCGCCAGCAGCACTAGCGGGGGAGTCGATACGCAGTATTTT.

The genes are TRBV6-4 and TRBJ2-1; 8 nucleotides line up with TRBD2. This CDR3 comprises 15 residues. Germline V gene lookup returns CDR1 MRHNA and CDR2 SNTAGT. V was clipped by 6 bases and J by 8 bases; unmatched bases: 12. The CDR3 here is CASSGLADRGDEQFF. CDR3 nucleotide sequence: TGTGCCAGCAGCGGACTAGCTGACCGAGGGGATGAGCAGTTCTTC.

The chain joins TRBV27 to TRBJ2-3; no definite D call. V lost 6 bases and J lost 5, with 9 bases in between. This CDR3 has 12 residues. Germline CDR1 reads MNHEY; CDR2 reads SMNVEV (reference sequence). The CDR3 DNA follows: TGTGCCAGCAGGGCTTCTGAAGATACGCAGTATTTT. Amino acids: CASRASEDTQYF.

This clone was seen a single time. The rearrangement uses TRBV2 and TRBJ2-7; 9 nucleotides agree with TRBD1. The CDR3 consists of 18 residues. Trimming took 6 bases from V and 0 from J; bases not matched to a gene: 15. CDR1 and CDR2 from the germline V gene are SNHLY and FYNNEI. The CDR3 spells CASRGPKNKTGGSYEQYF. DNA for the CDR3: TGTGCCAGCAGGGGACCGAAGAACAAGACAGGGGGCTCCTACGAGCAGTACTTC.

The chain joins TRBV5-1 to TRBJ2-5; 9 bases map to TRBD2. The junction had 6 bases not matched to a gene; V was cut back by 4 bases and J by 5 bases. This CDR3 is 14 amino acids long. Germline values: CDR1 SGHRS, CDR2 YFSETQ. CDR3 sequence (DNA): TGCGCCAGCAGCATGGCAGCGGGAGGTGAGACCCAGTACTTC. This translates into CASSMAAGGETQYF. Full variable domain (remainder filled in from reference TRBV5-1 and TRBJ2-5): KAGVTQTPRYLIKTRGQQVTLSCSPISGHRSVSWYQQTPGQGLQFLFEYFSETQRNKGNFPGRFSGRQFSNSRSEMNVSTLELGDSALYLCASSMAAGGETQYFGPGTRLLVL.

The chain has TRBV30 and TRBJ2-7; weak D call: TRBD1 (5 bases). V was cut by 0 bases and J by 2 bases, with 14 bases left in between. Germline V lookup: CDR1 GTSNPN, CDR2 SVGIG (reference sequence). CDR3 size: 15 residues. CDR3 sequence: CAWSVLRVSPYEQYF. The CDR3 coding sequence is TGTGCCTGGAGTGTACTCAGGGTTAGTCCCTACGAGCAGTACTTC.

The chain has TRBV14 and TRBJ2-1; D possibly corresponds to TRBD2 (6 bases). The CDR3 is made up of 17 amino acids. Trimming shortened V by 1 base and J by 1 base, and 14 bases separated the two germline ends. The V gene's germline CDR1 is SGHDN and CDR2 FVKESK. Here the CDR3 DNA reads TGTGCCAGCAGCCAAGCGGGGGTAATGGGATCCTACAATGAGCAGTTCTTC. Its protein product is CASSQAGVMGSYNEQFF.

The chain links TRBV6-5 to TRBJ1-2; D might be TRBD1 (5 bases). Germline loops: CDR1 MNHEY, CDR2 SVGAGI. With 4 bases removed from V and 4 bases from J, the gap between germline ends came to 13 bases. This CDR3 spans 14 amino acids. CDR3: CASSLDSGAYGYTF. CDR3 in DNA: TGTGCCAGCAGTTTAGACAGCGGGGCCTATGGCTACACCTTC.

V gene TRBV5-4 combines with J gene TRBJ2-3; TRBD1 is a possible D gene (6 bases). Germline V gives CDR1 SGHNT, CDR2 YYREEE (reference sequence). The CDR3 spans 15 residues. With 8 bases removed from V and 2 bases from J, the gap between germline ends came to 18 bases. The CDR3 region is CASRFGRTVTDTQYF. CDR3 nucleotide sequence: TGTGCCAGTAGATTTGGAAGGACAGTCACAGATACGCAGTATTTT.

This clone was detected only once. The chain combines TRBV15 with TRBJ1-2; D unclear. The V and J ends lost 0 bases and 0 bases respectively, with 8 bases between them. The CDR3 contains 15 residues. The germline V gene encodes CDR1 LNHNV and CDR2 YYDKDF (reference sequence). CDR3 sequence reads: CATSREHASNYGYTF. CDR3 sequence (DNA): TGTGCCACCAGCAGAGAACACGCATCTAACTATGGCTACACCTTC.